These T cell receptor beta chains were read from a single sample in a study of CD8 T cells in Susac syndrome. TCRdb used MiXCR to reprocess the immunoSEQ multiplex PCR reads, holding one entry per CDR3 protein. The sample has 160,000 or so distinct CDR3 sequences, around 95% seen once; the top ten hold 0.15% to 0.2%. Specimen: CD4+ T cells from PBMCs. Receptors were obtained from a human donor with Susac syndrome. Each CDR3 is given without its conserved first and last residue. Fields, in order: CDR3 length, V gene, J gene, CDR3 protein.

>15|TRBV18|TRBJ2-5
ASSPPGERKFRETQY
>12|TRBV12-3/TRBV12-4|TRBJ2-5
ASSSRRLGETQY
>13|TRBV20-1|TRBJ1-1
SASRSAWRDTEAF
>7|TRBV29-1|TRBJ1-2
SVGEGYT
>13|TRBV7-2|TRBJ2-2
ASRGNRGNTGELF
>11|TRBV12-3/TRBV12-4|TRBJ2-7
ASTGTGSPEQY
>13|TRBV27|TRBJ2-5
ASSLGRGAQETQY
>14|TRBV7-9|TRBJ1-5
ASSLEARVFRQPQH
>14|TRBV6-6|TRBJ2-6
ASSYSSGFGANVLT
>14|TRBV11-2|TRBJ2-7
ASSFHGRRNSYEQY
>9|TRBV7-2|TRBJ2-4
ASSGGQIQY
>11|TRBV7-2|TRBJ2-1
ASSLPLYNEQF
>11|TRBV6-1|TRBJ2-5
AATSGGTETQY
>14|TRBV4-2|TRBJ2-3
ASSQGGVRHADTQY
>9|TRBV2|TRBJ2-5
ASSQERAQY
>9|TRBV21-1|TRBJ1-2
ASPDFYGYT
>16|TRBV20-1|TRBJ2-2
SARDLKTSGANTGELF
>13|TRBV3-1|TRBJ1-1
ASSRGGTLNTEAF
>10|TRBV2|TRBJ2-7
AIGQGPYEQY
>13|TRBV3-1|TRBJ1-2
ASSQGTGALYGYT
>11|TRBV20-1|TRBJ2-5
SATAPGKMSQY
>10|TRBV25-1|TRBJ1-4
ASRQGQEKLF
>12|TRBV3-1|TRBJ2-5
ASSLRAYQETQY
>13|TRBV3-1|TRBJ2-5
ASSLRLAQQETQY
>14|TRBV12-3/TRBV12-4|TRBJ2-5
ASSSNLERMGETQY
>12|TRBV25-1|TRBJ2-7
ASSESQGRDEQY
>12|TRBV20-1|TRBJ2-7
SARTGTGGYEQY
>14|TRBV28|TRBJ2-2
ASREWAGVNTGELF
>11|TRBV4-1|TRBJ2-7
ASSQEGQLEQY
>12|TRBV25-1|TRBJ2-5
ASSELDSRETQY
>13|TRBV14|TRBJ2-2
ASSPLGRNTGELF
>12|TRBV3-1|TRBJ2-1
ASSRGNHDNEQF
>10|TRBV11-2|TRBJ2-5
ASSLGRDPRD
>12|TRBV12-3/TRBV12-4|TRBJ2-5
ASSSTGEGETQY
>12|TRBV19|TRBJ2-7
ASSLGTGAGEQY
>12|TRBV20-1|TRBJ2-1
SARTGENYNEQF
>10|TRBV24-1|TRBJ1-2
ATSDANYGYT
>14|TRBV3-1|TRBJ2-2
ASSQITSSDTGELF
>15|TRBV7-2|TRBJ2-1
ASSLMPASGADNEQF
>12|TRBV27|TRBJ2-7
ASSPGLGPYEQY
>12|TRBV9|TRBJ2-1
ASKGGRKGNEQF
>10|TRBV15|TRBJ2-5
ATSTGGETQY
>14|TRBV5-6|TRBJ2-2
ASRGSQQGGTGELF
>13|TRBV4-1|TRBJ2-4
ASSQGGAGRNIQY
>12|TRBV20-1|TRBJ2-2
SAPSGGNTGELF
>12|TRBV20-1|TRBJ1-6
SAMHRAYNSPLH
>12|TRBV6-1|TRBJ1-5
ASSMNPTDQPQH
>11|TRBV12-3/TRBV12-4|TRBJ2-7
ASSLKGGAEQY
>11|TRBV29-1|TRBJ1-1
SAGQGEYTEAF